Shown below are 10 T cell receptor beta chains from a single sample sequenced in a study of T cells after yellow fever vaccination. MiXCR, applied by TCRdb to the 5' RACE reads, yields one record per CDR3 protein. The sample holds under 300,000 distinct CDR3 sequences, less than 7.5% seen once. The material sequenced was CD4+ T cells sorted from PBMCs, taken on the day of the yellow fever booster vaccination. These receptors were collected from a man aged 25-45 years who received the YFV17D yellow fever vaccine.

V gene TRBV5-4 combines with J gene TRBJ2-2; 8 bases align to TRBD2. With V trimmed by 0 bases and J by 1 base, 8 bases remained unmatched. This CDR3 spans 18 amino acids. CDR1 is SGHNT and CDR2 is YYREEE in the germline V gene (reference sequence). CDR3 in DNA: TGTGCCAGCAGCTTGGGACAAGCGGGAGCTAGGAACACCGGGGAGCTGTTTTTT. This gives the protein CASSLGQAGARNTGELFF.

The chain has TRBV7-2 and TRBJ2-1, with D tentatively TRBD2 (5 bases). The germline CDR1 and CDR2 sequences are SGHTA and FQGNSA. The CDR3 is made up of 16 amino acids. Trimming shortened V by 2 bases and J by 2 bases, and 13 bases separated the two germline ends. CDR3 region: CASSLPFTSAYNEQFF. The CDR3 DNA reads TGTGCCAGCAGCTTACCATTTACTAGTGCCTACAATGAGCAGTTCTTC.

This clonotype occurred many times. The chain couples TRBV6-2 or TRBV6-3 to TRBJ2-4, with D perhaps TRBD2 (5 bases). This CDR3 is 17 amino acids long. Germline V gives CDR1 MNHEY, CDR2 SVGEGT. Deletions cut 3 bases from V and 0 bases from J, with 15 bases between. CDR3 protein: CASSYFVLAEAKNIQYF. CDR3 DNA: TGTGCCAGCAGTTATTTTGTCCTAGCAGAAGCCAAAAACATTCAGTACTTC.

In this sample, this clonotype turned up many times. J is TRBJ2-7 and V is TRBV11-2; D may be TRBD2 (5 bases). The CDR3 sequence is 15 residues long. Trimming shortened V by 2 bases and J by 2 bases, and 13 bases separated the two germline ends. The germline gives CDR1 SGHAT, CDR2 FQNNGV. The CDR3 DNA reads as TGTGCCAGCAGCTTACCTGGACTGAGCGCCTACGAGCAGTACTTC. It encodes CASSLPGLSAYEQYF.

The gene calls are TRBV12-3 or TRBV12-4 and TRBJ2-6; 8 nucleotides agree with TRBD1. The V gene end was trimmed by 6 bases and the J gene end by 3 bases; junction bases not matched to a gene: 10. There are 17 residues in the CDR3. The CDR3 spells CASRGSGGARGANVLTF. The CDR3 DNA sequence: TGTGCCAGCAGGGGGTCAGGGGGCGCCCGTGGGGCCAACGTCCTGACTTTC.

In this sample, this clonotype turned up a few times. The chain has TRBV28 and TRBJ1-4, with D perhaps TRBD1 (6 bases). The germline V and J ends were trimmed by 6 bases and 4 bases, with 18 bases remaining between them. This CDR3 region has 16 residues. Germline V gene data show CDR1 as MDHEN and CDR2 as SYDVKM. The CDR3 is CASRLSGGAGNEKLFF. DNA for the CDR3: TGTGCCAGCAGGCTGTCGGGGGGCGCGGGTAATGAAAAACTGTTTTTT.

This clonotype was counted ten times or more. This chain links TRBV4-3 with TRBJ2-1, with 10 bases lining up with TRBD2. The junction had 14 bases not matched to a gene; V was cut back by 3 bases and J by 0 bases. There are 20 residues in the CDR3. Per germline, CDR1 LGHNA and CDR2 YSLEER. The chain's CDR3 is CASSHPPGASGGSSYNEQFF. CDR3 nucleotide sequence: TGCGCCAGCAGCCACCCCCCCGGGGCTAGCGGGGGCAGCTCCTACAATGAGCAGTTCTTC.

The chain joins TRBV7-6 to TRBJ2-1; TRBD2 agrees at 10 bases. Looked up from germline, CDR1 is SGHVS and CDR2 is FNYEAQ. V lost 1 base, J lost 9 bases, and 9 bases stayed unmatched. The CDR3 is 16 residues long. The CDR3 region is CASSLDLAGESFEQFF. CDR3 nucleotides: TGTGCCAGCAGCTTAGATCTAGCGGGAGAATCATTTGAGCAGTTCTTC.

This clonotype showed up many times. This chain links TRBV7-8 with TRBJ2-2, with D perhaps TRBD2 (6 bases). The CDR3 contains 16 residues. Germline CDR1 and CDR2: SGHVS and FQNEAQ. V was pared by 0 bases and J by 2 bases, with 10 bases between. The CDR3 loop is CASSLAGGTNTGELFF. As DNA, the CDR3 is TGTGCCAGCAGCTTAGCGGGCGGGACCAACACCGGGGAGCTGTTTTTT. Full variable domain (remainder filled in from reference TRBV7-8 and TRBJ2-2): GAGVSQSPRYKVAKRGQDVALRCDPISGHVSLFWYQQALGQGPEFLTYFQNEAQLDKSGLPSDRFFAERPEGSVSTLKIQRTQQEDSAVYLCASSLAGGTNTGELFFGEGSRLTVL.

The V gene is TRBV6-1, the J gene TRBJ2-1; maybe TRBD1 (8 bases). The CDR3 spans 14 residues. Trimming stripped 6 bases from V and 5 bases from J, with 14 bases between. The germline gives CDR1 MNHNS, CDR2 SASEGT. CDR3 in DNA: TGTGCCAGCAGACAACAGGGGGGGAACAATGAGCAGTTCTTC. This gives the protein CASRQQGGNNEQFF.